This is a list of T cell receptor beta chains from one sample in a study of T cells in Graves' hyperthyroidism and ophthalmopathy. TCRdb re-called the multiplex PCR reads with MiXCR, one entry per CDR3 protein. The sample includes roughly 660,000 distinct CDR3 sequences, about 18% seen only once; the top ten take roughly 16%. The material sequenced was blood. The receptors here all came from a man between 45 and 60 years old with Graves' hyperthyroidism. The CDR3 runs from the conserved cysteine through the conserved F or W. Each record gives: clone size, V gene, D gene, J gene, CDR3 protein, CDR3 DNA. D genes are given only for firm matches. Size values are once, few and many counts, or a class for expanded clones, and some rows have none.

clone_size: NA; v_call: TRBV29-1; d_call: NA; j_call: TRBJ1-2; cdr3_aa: CSVEEGRGYTF; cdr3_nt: TGCAGCGTTGAGGAGGGTAGAGGCTACACCTTC
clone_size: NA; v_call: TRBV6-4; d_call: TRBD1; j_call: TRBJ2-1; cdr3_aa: CASSPGQGALAYNEQFF; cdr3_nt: TGTGCCAGCAGCCCGGGACAGGGGGCTTTGGCCTACAATGAGCAGTTCTTC
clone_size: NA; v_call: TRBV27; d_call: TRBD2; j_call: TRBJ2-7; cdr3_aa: CASSYLTSRSSGSYEQYF; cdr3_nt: TGTGCCAGCAGTTACCTGACTAGCAGGAGTAGTGGGTCCTACGAGCAGTACTTC
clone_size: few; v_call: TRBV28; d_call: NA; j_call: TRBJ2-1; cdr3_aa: CASSPPSLSSYNEQFF; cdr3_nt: TGTGCCAGCAGTCCTCCTAGCCTGAGCTCCTACAATGAGCAGTTCTTC
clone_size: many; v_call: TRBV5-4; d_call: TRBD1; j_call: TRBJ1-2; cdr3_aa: CASRPQGLDGYTF; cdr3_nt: TGTGCCAGCAGGCCACAGGGGCTCGATGGCTACACCTTC
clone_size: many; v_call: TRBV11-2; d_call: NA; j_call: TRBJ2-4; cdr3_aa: CASSISFGTGNIQYF; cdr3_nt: TGTGCCAGCAGCATCAGTTTCGGGACTGGAAACATTCAGTACTTC
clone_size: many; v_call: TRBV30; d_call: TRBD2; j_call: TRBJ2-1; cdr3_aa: CAWSLGAGNEQFF; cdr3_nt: TGTGCCTGGAGTTTGGGAGCGGGGAATGAGCAGTTCTTC
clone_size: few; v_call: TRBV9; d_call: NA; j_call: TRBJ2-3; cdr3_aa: CASSVVPSPTDTQYF; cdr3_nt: TGTGCCAGCAGCGTAGTCCCTAGTCCCACAGATACGCAGTATTTT
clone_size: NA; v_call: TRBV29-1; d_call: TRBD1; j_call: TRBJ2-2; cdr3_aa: CSVRTGALTGELFF; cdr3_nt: TGCAGCGTTAGGACAGGGGCACTGACCGGGGAGCTGTTTTTT
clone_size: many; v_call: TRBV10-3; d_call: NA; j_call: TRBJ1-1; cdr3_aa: CAISALNTEAFF; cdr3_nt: TGTGCCATCAGTGCCTTGAACACTGAAGCTTTCTTT
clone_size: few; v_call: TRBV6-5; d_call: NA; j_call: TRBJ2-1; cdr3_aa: CASSYPGAGHEQFF; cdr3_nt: TGTGCCAGCAGTTACCCCGGGGCGGGACATGAGCAGTTCTTC
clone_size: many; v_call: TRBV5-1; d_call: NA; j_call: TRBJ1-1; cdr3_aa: CASSLEGLEAFF; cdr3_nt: TGCGCCAGCAGCTTGGAGGGCCTTGAAGCTTTCTTT
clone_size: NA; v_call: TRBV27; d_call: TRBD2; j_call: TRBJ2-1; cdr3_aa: CASSLREGLAGYNEQFF; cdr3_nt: TGTGCCAGCAGTTTAAGGGAGGGTCTAGCGGGGTACAATGAGCAGTTCTTC
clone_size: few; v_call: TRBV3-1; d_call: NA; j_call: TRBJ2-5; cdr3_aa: CASSKRGAGETQYF; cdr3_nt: TGTGCCAGCAGCAAGAGGGGGGCAGGGGAGACCCAGTACTTC
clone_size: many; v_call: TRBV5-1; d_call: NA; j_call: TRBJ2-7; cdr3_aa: CASSLGGGDYEQYF; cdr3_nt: TGCGCCAGCAGCTTGGGTGGGGGCGACTACGAGCAGTACTTC
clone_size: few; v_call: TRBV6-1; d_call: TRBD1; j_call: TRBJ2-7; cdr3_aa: CASPGQGDYEQYF; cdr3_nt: TGTGCCAGCCCGGGACAGGGGGACTACGAGCAGTACTTC
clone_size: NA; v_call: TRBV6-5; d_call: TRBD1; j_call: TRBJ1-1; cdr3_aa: CASSYADRGGAEAFF; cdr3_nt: TGTGCCAGCAGTTACGCGGACAGGGGTGGGGCTGAAGCTTTCTTT
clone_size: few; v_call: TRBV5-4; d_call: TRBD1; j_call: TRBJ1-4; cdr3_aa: CASSPPGTGNEKLFF; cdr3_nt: TGTGCCAGCAGCCCTCCCGGGACAGGAAATGAAAAACTGTTTTTT
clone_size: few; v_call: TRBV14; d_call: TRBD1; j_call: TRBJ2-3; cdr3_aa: CASSQPFDRDRAPWGTDTQYF; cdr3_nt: TGTGCCAGCAGCCAACCCTTTGATCGGGACAGGGCTCCTTGGGGGACAGATACGCAGTATTTT
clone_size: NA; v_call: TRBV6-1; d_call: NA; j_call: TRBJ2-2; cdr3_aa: CASTKGSGELFF; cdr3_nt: TGTGCCAGCACAAAGGGGTCCGGGGAGCTGTTTTTT
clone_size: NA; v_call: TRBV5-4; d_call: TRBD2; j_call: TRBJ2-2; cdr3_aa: CASSLGLAGVFGELFF; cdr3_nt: TGTGCCAGCAGCTTGGGGCTAGCGGGAGTATTCGGGGAGCTGTTTTTT
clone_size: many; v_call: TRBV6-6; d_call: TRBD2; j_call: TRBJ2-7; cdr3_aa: CASSYSAGSTYEQYF; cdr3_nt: TGTGCCAGCAGTTACTCAGCGGGATCGACGTACGAGCAGTACTTC
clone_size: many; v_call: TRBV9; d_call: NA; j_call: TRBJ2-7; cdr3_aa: CASSGGTEVGEQYF; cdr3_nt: TGTGCCAGCAGCGGGGGGACGGAGGTGGGCGAGCAGTACTTC
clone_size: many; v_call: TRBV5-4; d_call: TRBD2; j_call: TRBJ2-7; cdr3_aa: CASSLASGSSYEQYF; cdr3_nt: TGTGCCAGCAGCTTAGCCAGCGGGAGCTCCTACGAGCAGTACTTC
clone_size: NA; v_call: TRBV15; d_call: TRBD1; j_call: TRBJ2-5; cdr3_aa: CATSRQGAQETQYF; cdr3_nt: TGTGCCACCAGCAGACAGGGGGCCCAAGAGACCCAGTACTTC
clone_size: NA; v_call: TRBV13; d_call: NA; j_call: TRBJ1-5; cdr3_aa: CASSLMSGYWNQPQHF; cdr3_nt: TGTGCCAGCAGCTTAATGTCTGGGTATTGGAATCAGCCCCAGCATTTT
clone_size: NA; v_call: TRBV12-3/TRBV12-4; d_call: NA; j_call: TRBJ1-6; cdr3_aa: CASSLVQGPESPLHF; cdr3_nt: TGTGCCAGCAGTTTAGTACAGGGTCCGGAATCACCCCTCCACTTT
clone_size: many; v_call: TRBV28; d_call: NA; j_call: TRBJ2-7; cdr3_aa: CASSFPPYRRPYEQYF; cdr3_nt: TGTGCCAGCAGTTTCCCCCCTTATAGGAGGCCCTACGAGCAGTACTTC
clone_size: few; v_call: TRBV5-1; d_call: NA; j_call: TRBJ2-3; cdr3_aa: CASTVSWDKLTDTQYF; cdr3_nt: TGCGCCAGCACCGTGAGTTGGGACAAACTCACAGATACGCAGTATTTT
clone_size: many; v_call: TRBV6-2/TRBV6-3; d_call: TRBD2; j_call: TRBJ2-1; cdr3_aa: CASSYWTSGNNEQFF; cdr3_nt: TGTGCCAGCAGTTACTGGACTAGCGGGAACAATGAGCAGTTCTTC
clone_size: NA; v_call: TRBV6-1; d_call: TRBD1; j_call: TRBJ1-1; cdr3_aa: CASPRTGGTEAFF; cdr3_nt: TGTGCCAGCCCCCGGACAGGGGGGACTGAAGCTTTCTTT
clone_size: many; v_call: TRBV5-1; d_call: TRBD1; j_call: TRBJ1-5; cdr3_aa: CASSLGTGMGNQPQHF; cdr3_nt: TGCGCCAGCAGCCTAGGGACAGGGATGGGCAATCAGCCCCAGCATTTT
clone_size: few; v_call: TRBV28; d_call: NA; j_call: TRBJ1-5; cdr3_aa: CASRGGGGRHQPQHF; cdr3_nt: TGTGCCAGCAGGGGGGGTGGCGGACGCCATCAGCCCCAGCATTTT
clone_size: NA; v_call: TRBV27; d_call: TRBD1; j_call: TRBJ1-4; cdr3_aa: CASSWTGTGGVNNEKLFF; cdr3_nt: TGTGCCAGCAGTTGGACCGGGACAGGGGGCGTGAATAATGAAAAACTGTTTTTT
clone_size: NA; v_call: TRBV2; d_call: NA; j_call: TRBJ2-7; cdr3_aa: CASSTRQGSTYEQYF; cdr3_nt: TGTGCCAGCAGCACCAGGCAGGGGTCTACCTACGAGCAGTACTTC
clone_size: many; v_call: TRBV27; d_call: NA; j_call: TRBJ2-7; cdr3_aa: CATGARREEQYF; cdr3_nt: TGTGCCACCGGGGCCCGCCGGGAGGAGCAGTACTTC
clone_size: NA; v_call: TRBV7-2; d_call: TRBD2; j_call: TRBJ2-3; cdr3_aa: CASSFTSGFTDTQYF; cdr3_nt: TGTGCCAGCAGCTTTACTAGCGGATTCACAGATACGCAGTATTTT
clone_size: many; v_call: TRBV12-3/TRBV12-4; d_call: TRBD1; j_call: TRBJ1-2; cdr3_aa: CASSVTGLGYGYTF; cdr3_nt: TGTGCCAGCAGTGTGACAGGGTTGGGCTATGGCTACACCTTC
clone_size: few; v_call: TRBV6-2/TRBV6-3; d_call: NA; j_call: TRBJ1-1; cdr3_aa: CASSTGGWVTEAFF; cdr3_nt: TGTGCCAGCAGTACCGGAGGGTGGGTCACTGAAGCTTTCTTT
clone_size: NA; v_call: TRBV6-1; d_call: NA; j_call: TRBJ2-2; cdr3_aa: CASRDRPRHTGELFF; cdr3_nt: TGTGCCAGCCGTGATAGACCCCGGCACACCGGGGAGCTGTTTTTT
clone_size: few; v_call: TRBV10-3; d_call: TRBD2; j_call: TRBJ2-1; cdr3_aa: CATRLADGSYNEQFF; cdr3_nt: TGTGCCACCCGACTAGCGGACGGCTCCTACAATGAGCAGTTCTTC
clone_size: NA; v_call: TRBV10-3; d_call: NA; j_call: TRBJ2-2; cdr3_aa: CAISTSRGIRTGELFF; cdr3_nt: TGTGCCATCAGTACCTCTCGCGGGATACGAACCGGGGAGCTGTTTTTT
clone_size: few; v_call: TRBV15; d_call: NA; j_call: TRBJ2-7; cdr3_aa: CATSRGEGAYEQYF; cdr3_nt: TGTGCCACCAGCAGAGGGGAAGGAGCCTACGAGCAGTACTTC
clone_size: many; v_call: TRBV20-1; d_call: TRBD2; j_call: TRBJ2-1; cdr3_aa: CSARGLADSYNEQFF; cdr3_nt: TGCAGTGCTAGGGGACTAGCCGACTCCTACAATGAGCAGTTCTTC
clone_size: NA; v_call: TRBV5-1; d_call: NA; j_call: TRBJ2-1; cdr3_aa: CASSLTSNSYNEQFF; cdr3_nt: TGCGCCAGCAGCTTGACTAGCAACTCCTACAATGAGCAGTTCTTC